Listed below are T cell receptor beta chains from one sample, sequenced in a study of control samples from healthy donors and cancer patients. Sequencing was performed with immunoSEQ multiplex PCR; in TCRdb, only in-frame clones are kept and a portion is missing. The table has some 64,000 clones, 70% to 90% seen once; the top ten hold approximately 2.1%. Sample: PBMCs. All receptors derive from a woman aged 45-65 years with head and neck cancer. Both conserved end residues are part of each CDR3. The order of the fields is V gene, clone size, J gene, CDR3 protein. Only some rows state a clone size, as once, few, many or a class for expanded clones.

TRBV5-1,-,TRBJ1-1,CASSLVGQGEAFF
TRBV15,-,TRBJ2-7,CATSRGAGSDEQYF
TRBV6-4,-,TRBJ2-1,CASSPTDRDHNEQFF
TRBV6-5,-,TRBJ2-7,CASRPGSRMEQYF
TRBV20-1,large,TRBJ2-7,CSARDDYEQYF
TRBV9,-,TRBJ2-7,CASSVSWTGGNNEQYF
TRBV3-1/TRBV3-2,-,TRBJ2-2,CASSQEGRLAGVTGELFF
TRBV7-9,few,TRBJ2-6,CASSSIGTGVSGANVLTF
TRBV4-2,-,TRBJ1-2,CASSPGRQDPNYGYTF
TRBV2,-,TRBJ1-2,CASSAEERYGYTF
TRBV12-2,-,TRBJ1-2,CASRSLPRTGENYGYTF
TRBV7-8,-,TRBJ1-3,CASSLGGNTIYF
TRBV5-1,-,TRBJ2-7,CASSPPGDEQYF
TRBV7-2,-,TRBJ2-2,CASSHAPGTGELFF
TRBV6-2/TRBV6-3,-,TRBJ1-3,CASSFFTGRSGNTIYF
TRBV29-1,few,TRBJ1-1,CSVQKNTEAFF
TRBV2,-,TRBJ2-1,CASSGRSEQFF
TRBV7-3,-,TRBJ2-7,CASSGKTGARMDEQYF
TRBV20-1,-,TRBJ2-2,CSASAPSPGELFF
TRBV29-1,-,TRBJ1-4,CSVTQGIDEKLFF
TRBV12-3/TRBV12-4,-,TRBJ2-5,CASRPQGPETQYF
TRBV30,-,TRBJ1-1,CAWSRQGSTEAFF
TRBV11-2,-,TRBJ1-6,CASSPSSSGYSPLHF
TRBV20-1,medium-sized,TRBJ1-2,CSASIREASSYTF
TRBV21-1,-,TRBJ1-5,CASTAVDSNQPQHF
TRBV2,-,TRBJ2-7,CASNGPGGAYEQYF
TRBV6-1,-,TRBJ1-2,CASSEDAGVGVNYGYTF
TRBV28,-,TRBJ1-6,CASSDSTDRNSPLHF